This T cell receptor (beta chain) was recovered during a study of blood T cell repertoires in COVID-19. Repertoires were generated with immunoSEQ multiplex PCR, while TCRdb's copy carries only in-frame clones and drops some. The profile shows 100,000 to 150,000 clones, roughly 83% of them singletons. Between the trimmed V and J ends, which lost 2 bases and 8 bases, there was a span of 12 bases. The germline gives CDR1 SGHVS, CDR2 FQNEAQ. The CDR3 extends over 13 amino acids. This clone has just a few counts. Sequenced: peripheral blood. The clonotype was recovered from a woman aged 50 to 60 with acute or convalescent COVID-19. J is TRBJ1-2 and V is TRBV7-8, with a weak D call TRBD1 (5 bases). The CDR3 nucleotides read TGTGCCAGCAGCTTACAGGACACATTCGGCTACACCTTC. It codes for CASSLQDTFGYTF.